By share, the clone carrying this T cell receptor (beta chain) ranks as medium-sized. The record originates from a study of CD8 T cells in ankylosing spondylitis. TCRdb recomputed calls from the 5' RACE reads with MiXCR, one row per CDR3 protein. The sample holds roughly 160,000 distinct CDR3 sequences, around a tenth seen once. This TCR came from a female donor with ankylosing spondylitis or in good health (not recorded which). The material sequenced was blood, either unsorted or a sorted T cell fraction (not recorded which).

The CDR3 DNA follows: TGTGCCAGCAGCTTCTTTAGGGCTCGTTCCTACGAGCAGTACTTC. This encodes CASSFFRARSYEQYF. This chain links TRBV28 with TRBJ2-7; no definite D call. This CDR3 is 15 amino acids long. CDR1 is MDHEN and CDR2 is SYDVKM in the germline V gene. V lost 6 bases and J lost 1, with 16 bases in between.